The TCR beta chain under discussion was sequenced for a study of blood T cell repertoires in COVID-19. About the research overall: Both acute and convalescent COVID-19 samples were obtained from the United States, Italy and Spain.

In its sample, this clone was seen a few times. The V end lost 7 bases, the J end lost 1 base, and 10 bases lay between the germline ends. CDR3 length: 13 amino acids. Per the germline V gene, CDR1 is MNHEY and CDR2 is SVGAGI. The assay was immunoSEQ multiplex PCR, and TCRdb's table has in-frame clones only and misses some. This sample has some 110,000 clones, with approximately 91% found just once. This receptor was identified in a human donor in a cohort sampled during active COVID-19. The specimen was peripheral blood. The rearrangement links TRBV6-5 to TRBJ1-1; a weak D match, TRBD1 (6 bases). The DNA for the CDR3 is TGTGCCAGCATCGAGACAGGGAACACTGAAGCTTTCTTT. As protein: CASIETGNTEAFF.